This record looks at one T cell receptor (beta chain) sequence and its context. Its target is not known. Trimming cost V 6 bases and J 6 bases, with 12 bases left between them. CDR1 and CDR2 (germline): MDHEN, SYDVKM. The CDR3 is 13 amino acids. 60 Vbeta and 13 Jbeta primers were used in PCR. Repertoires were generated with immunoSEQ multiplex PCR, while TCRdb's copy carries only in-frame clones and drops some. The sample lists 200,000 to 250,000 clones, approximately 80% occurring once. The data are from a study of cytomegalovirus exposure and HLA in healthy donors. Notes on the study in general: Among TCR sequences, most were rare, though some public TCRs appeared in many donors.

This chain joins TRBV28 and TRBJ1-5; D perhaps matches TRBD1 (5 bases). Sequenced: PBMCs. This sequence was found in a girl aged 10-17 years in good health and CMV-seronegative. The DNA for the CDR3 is TGTGCCAGCAGGAGATCCGGGGGTCAGCCCCAGCATTTT. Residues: CASRRSGGQPQHF.